The clone carrying this TCR beta chain was counted many times. Its antigen is unknown. The data were obtained in a study of T cell repertoires in cytomegalovirus infection. About the research overall: Both a matching HLA type and CMV infection were indicated by public TCR beta signatures.

The CDR3 runs 14 residues. Trimming shortened V by 0 bases and J by 1 base, and 6 bases separated the two germline ends. Germline V CDR1 and CDR2: MNHEY, SVGAGI. Study-wide findings and caveats: Ex vivo responses were dominated by HLA-C-restricted CMV-specific TCR beta clonotypes. Adding up the frequency of public TCR beta families identified people who carried CMV plus the relevant HLA.

TCRdb reprocessed the reads via MiXCR and lists one record per CDR3 protein. The table has around 900,000 distinct CDR3 sequences, 30% to 40% seen once; the top ten hold around an eighth. Sequenced material: cultured CD8+ T cells from PBMCs, taken from culture after CMV antigen stimulation. This chain uses TRBV6-5 with TRBJ1-1; the D is unclear. This clonotype was sampled from a human donor in good health (CMV status not recorded). Some clones in this sample may be carry-over from other donors' samples. The CDR3 DNA follows: TGTGCCAGCAGTTACTCGGGCAGGAACACTGAAGCTTTCTTT. This codes for CASSYSGRNTEAFF.